This TCR beta chain stems from a study of blood T cell repertoires in COVID-19 (TCRdb year 2020). About the study as a whole: Collaborator samples came from the United States, Italy and Spain and covered acute and convalescent phases of COVID-19. The material from the prospective study consisted of cDNA or gDNA derived from T cells, B-cell-depleted T cells, or PBMCs. Subjects who had been exposed to COVID-19, were actively infected with it, or had recovered from it provided the deeply sampled blood TCRbeta repertoires that made up the dataset. The repertoires were made available in a free public database intended to serve as a resource for research on the immune response to SARS-CoV-2. Samples came from the ongoing ImmuneRACE study (first 160 participants) plus 1,254 subjects from 6 global collaborators. Nearly every sample came with metadata listing a de-identified subject ID, COVID-19 status, age in years and sex. HLA class I and class II types, where available, came from metadata supplied by the sample provider rather than from assay-based typing. Results and caveats for the whole study, not just this receptor: The amount of clinical and demographic metadata varied by source and participant and was provided uncurated.

One collaborating source in Seattle enrolled patients during active infection and followed them longitudinally through the course of disease. Each collaborating institution followed its own protocols to collect whole blood in K2EDTA tubes. For TCRbeta analysis, collaborators shipped samples in one of three forms: frozen whole blood, isolated PBMCs, or DNA extracted from either of those sample types. TCRbeta CDR3 regions were amplified from genomic DNA using the immunoSEQ Assay, a bias-controlled multiplex PCR. The study's own analysis went as follows. The number of nucleated cells in each sample was estimated by amplification of reference gene primers within the assay. Sequence reads were collapsed and filtered to measure the absolute abundance of every unique TCRbeta CDR3 rearrangement. For each sample, productive Simpson clonality was calculated as the square root of Simpson's diversity index over productive rearrangements. TCRdb's version of the immuneACCESS table is confined to in-frame rearrangements and falls short of the full clone set. An unresolved V gene accounts for under half of the shortfall where checked; the remainder is of unknown origin. Clone size and the V and J calls come from that table; the DNA yielded D and trimming. The sample records 330,000 or so clones, roughly 90% of which are singletons. The top ten clones comprise 3.9% of the sample.

V sheds 1 base and J sheds 2 bases, leaving 10 bases between their ends. From cysteine to phenylalanine, the CDR3 is 14 amino acids long. Just CDR3 DNA is preserved here, 42 bases in frame from base 1. The germline V gene specifies SGHRS as CDR1 and YFSETQ as CDR2. With respect to this clone: Its recognized antigen is unknown. There are no base qualities to consult, and no much larger clone falls within one base.

What was sequenced was peripheral blood. Rearrangement joined TRBV5-1 to TRBJ2-7; a tentative D call is TRBD1 (6 bases match). This receptor was obtained from a woman aged 55-70 years with COVID-19, enrolled during active disease. The encoded CDR3 is CASSLRGQTYEQYF. The DNA sequence follows: TGCGCCAGCAGCTTGAGGGGACAAACCTACGAGCAGTACTTC. The entire variable domain, with the stretches around the CDR3 drawn from the reference TRBV5-1 and TRBJ2-7 proteins, is KAGVTQTPRYLIKTRGQQVTLSCSPISGHRSVSWYQQTPGQGLQFLFEYFSETQRNKGNFPGRFSGRQFSNSRSEMNVSTLELGDSALYLCASSLRGQTYEQYFGPGTRLTVT.